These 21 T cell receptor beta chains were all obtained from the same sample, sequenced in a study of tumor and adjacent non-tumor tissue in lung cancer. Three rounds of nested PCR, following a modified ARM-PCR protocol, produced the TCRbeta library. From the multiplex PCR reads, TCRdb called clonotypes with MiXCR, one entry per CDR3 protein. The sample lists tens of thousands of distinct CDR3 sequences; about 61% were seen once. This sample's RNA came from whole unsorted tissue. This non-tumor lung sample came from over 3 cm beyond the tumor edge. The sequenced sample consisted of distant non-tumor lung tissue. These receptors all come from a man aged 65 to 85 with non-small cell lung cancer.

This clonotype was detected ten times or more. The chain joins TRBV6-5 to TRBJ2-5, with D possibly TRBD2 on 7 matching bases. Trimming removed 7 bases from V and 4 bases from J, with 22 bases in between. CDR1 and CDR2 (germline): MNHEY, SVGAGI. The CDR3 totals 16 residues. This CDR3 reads CASTTNPGGPGETQYF. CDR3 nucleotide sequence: TGTGCCAGCACTACTAACCCGGGGGGCCCGGGAGAGACCCAGTACTTC.

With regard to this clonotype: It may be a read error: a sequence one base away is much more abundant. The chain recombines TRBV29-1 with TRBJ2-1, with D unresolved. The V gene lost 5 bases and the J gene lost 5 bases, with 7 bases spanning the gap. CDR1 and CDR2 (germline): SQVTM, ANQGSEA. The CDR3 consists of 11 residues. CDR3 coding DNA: TGCAGCGTTCCCTCGAACAATGAGCAGTTCTTC. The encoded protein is CSVPSNNEQFF.

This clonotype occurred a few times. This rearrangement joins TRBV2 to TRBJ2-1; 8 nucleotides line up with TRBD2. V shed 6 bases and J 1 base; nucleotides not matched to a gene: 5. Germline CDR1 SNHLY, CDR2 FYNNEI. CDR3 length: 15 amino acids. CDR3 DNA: TGTGCCAGCAGGATTAGCGGGGTATCCTACAATGAGCAGTTCTTC. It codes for CASRISGVSYNEQFF.

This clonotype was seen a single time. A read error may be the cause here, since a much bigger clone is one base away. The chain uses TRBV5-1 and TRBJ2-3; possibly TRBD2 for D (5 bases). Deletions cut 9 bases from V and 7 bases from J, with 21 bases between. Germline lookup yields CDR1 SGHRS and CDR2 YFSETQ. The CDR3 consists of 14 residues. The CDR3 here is CANAEGPAQNTQYF. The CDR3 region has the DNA TGCGCCAACGCCGAGGGTCCGGCACAGAATACGCAGTATTTT.

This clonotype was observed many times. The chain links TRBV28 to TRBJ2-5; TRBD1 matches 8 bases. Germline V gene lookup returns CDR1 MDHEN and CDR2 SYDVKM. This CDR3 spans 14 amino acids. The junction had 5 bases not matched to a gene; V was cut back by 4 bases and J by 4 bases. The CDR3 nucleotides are TGTGCCAGCAGTTCTCAACAGGGGGTAGAGACCCAGTACTTC. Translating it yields CASSSQQGVETQYF.

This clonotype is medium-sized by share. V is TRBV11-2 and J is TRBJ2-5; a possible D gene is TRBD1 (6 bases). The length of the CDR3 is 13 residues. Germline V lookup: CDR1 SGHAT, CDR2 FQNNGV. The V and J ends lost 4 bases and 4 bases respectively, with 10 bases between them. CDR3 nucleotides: TGTGCCAGCAGCTCTCCGGACAGAGAGACCCAGTACTTC. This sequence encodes CASSSPDRETQYF. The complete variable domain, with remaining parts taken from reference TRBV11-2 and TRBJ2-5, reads EAGVAQSPRYKIIEKRQSVAFWCNPISGHATLYWYQQILGQGPKLLIQFQNNGVVDDSQLPKDRFSAERLKGVDSTLKIQPAKLEDSAVYLCASSSPDRETQYFGPGTRLLVL.

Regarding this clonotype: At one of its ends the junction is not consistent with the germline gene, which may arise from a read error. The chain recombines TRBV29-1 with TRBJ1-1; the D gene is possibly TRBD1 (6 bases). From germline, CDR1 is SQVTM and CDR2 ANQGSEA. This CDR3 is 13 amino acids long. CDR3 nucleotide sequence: TGCAGCCTGGGGCGGGACACTAACACTGATGCTTTCTTT. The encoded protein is CSLGRDTNTDAFF.

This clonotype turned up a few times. DNA for the CDR3: TGTGCCAGCAGCCTTTATGGCTACACCTTC. Translated: CASSLYGYTF. The chain combines TRBV2 with TRBJ1-2; no reliable D call. Germline values: CDR1 SNHLY, CDR2 FYNNEI. This CDR3 comprises 10 residues. Trimming pared 6 bases from V and 5 bases from J, leaving 4 bases between.

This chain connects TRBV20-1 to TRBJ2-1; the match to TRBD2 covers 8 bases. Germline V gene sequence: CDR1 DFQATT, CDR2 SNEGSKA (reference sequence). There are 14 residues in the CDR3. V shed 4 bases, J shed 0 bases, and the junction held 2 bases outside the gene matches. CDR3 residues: CSAKRGFSYNEQFF. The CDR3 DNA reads TGCAGTGCTAAGCGGGGGTTCTCCTACAATGAGCAGTTCTTC.

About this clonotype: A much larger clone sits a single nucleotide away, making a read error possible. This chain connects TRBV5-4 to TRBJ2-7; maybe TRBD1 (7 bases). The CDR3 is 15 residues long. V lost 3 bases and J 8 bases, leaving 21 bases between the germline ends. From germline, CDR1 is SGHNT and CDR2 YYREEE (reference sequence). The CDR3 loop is CASSSGGADRAKQYF. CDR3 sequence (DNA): TGTGCCAGCAGCTCTGGAGGGGCCGACAGGGCCAAGCAGTACTTC.

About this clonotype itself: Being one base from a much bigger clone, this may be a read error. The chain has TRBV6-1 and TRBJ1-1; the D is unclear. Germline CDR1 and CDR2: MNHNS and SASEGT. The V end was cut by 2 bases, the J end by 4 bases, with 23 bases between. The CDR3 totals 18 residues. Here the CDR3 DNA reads TGTGCCAGCAGTGAATCGGTCGGGCGGGCAACTCGGCCCACTGAAGCTTTCTTT. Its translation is CASSESVGRATRPTEAFF.

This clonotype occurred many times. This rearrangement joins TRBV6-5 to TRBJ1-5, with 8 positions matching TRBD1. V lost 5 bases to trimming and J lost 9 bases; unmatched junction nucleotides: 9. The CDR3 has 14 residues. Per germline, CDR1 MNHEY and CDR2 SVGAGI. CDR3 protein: CASSKDRGRGPQHF. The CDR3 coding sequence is TGTGCCAGCAGTAAAGACAGGGGACGGGGGCCCCAGCATTTT.

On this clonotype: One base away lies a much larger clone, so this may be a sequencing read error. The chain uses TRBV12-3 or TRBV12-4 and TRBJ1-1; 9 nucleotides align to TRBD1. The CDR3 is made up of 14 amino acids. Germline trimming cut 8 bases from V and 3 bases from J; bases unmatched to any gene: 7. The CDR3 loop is CASVGQGKYTEAFF. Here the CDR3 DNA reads TGTGCCAGCGTAGGACAGGGGAAGTACACTGAAGCTTTCTTT.

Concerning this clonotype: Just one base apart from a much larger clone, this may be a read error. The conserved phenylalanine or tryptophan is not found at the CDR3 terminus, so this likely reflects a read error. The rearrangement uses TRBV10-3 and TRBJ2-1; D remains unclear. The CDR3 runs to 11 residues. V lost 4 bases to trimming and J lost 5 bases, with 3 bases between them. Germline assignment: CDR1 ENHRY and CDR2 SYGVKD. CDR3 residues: CAISGNNEQFS. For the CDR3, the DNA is TGTGCCATCAGTGGGAACAATGAGCAGTTCTCC.

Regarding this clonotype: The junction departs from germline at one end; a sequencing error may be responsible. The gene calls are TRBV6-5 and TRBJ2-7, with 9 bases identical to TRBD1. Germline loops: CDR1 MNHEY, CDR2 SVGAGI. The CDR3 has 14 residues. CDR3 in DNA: TGTGACAGCAGTTACCTGGGACAGGGCTGCGAGCAGTACTTC. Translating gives CDSSYLGQGCEQYF.

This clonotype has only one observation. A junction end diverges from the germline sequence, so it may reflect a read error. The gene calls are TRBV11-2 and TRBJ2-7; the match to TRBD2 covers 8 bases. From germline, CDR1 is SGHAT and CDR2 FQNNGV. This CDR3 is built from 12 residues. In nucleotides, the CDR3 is TGTGCCAGCAGCTCCGGGGGGGCTGAGCAGAGCTTC. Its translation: CASSSGGAEQSF.

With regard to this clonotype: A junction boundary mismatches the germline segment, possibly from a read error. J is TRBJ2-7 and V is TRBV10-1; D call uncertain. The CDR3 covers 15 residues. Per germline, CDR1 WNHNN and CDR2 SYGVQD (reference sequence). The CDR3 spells CASSLYLSRLYEQYF. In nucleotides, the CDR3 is TGTGCCAGCAGCCTATATCTGTCTCGCCTCTACGAGCAGTACTTC.

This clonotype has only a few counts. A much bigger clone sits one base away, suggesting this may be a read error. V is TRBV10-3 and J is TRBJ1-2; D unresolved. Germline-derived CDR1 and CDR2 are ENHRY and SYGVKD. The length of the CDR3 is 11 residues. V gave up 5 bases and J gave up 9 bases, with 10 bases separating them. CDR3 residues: CAISLIGSYTF. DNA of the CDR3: TGTGCCATCAGTTTAATTGGGAGCTACACCTTC.

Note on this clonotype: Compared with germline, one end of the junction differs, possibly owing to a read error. The CDR3, as DNA: TGTGCCGGCAGCTCATCTGACAGGGGACACGAGCAATTCTTC. Translated, it gives CAGSSSDRGHEQFF. This chain connects TRBV11-3 to TRBJ2-1; 8 bases match TRBD1. From germline, CDR1 is SGHNT and CDR2 YENEEA. The CDR3 covers 14 residues.

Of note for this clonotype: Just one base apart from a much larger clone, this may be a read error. DNA for the CDR3: TGCGCCAGCAGCCAACCGACAGGTACAATCTATGGGGCCAACGTCCTGACTTTC. Amino acids: CASSQPTGTIYGANVLTF. This rearrangement joins TRBV4-1 to TRBJ2-6; D possibly corresponds to TRBD1 (6 bases). The CDR3 is made up of 18 amino acids. The germline CDR1 and CDR2 sequences are MGHRA and YSYEKL. V lost 2 bases to trimming and J lost 3 bases, with 17 bases between them.

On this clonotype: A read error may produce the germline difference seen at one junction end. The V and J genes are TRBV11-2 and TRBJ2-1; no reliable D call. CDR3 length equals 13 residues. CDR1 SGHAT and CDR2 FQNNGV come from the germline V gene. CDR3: CANSKSLDDEQFF. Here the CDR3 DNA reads TGTGCCAACAGCAAGAGTTTAGACGATGAGCAATTCTTC.